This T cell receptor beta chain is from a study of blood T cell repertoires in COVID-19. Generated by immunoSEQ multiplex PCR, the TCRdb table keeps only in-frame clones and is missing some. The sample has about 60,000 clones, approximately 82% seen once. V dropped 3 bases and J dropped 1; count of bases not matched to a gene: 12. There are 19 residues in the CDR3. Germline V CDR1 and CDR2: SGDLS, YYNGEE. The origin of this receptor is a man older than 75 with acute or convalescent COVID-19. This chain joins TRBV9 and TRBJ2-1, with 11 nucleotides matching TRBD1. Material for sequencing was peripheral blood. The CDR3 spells CASSAAGTGGLRSYNEQFF. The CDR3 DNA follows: TGTGCCAGCAGCGCCGCCGGGACAGGGGGGCTCCGATCCTACAATGAGCAGTTCTTC.